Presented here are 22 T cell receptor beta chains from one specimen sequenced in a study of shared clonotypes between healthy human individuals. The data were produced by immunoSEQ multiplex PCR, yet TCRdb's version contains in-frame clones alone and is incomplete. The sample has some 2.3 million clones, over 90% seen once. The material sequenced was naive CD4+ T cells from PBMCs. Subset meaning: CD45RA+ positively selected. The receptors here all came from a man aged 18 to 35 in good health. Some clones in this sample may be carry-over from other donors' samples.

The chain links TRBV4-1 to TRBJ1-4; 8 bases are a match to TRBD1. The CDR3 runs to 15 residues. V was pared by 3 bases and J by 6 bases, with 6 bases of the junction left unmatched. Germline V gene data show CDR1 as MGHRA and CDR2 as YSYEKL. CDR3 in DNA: TGCGCCAGCAGCCACCAGGGGGCCAGGCATGAAAAACTGTTTTTT. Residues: CASSHQGARHEKLFF.

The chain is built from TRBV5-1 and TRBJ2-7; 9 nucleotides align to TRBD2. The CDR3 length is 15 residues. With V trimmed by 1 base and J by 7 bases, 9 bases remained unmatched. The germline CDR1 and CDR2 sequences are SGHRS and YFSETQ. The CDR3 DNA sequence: TGCGCCAGCAGCTTGACTAGCGGGCCACGGGGGGAGCAGTACTTC. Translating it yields CASSLTSGPRGEQYF.

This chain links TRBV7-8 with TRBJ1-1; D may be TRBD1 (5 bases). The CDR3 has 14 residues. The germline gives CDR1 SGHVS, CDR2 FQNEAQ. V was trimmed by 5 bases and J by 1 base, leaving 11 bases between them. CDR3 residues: CASSARGQNTEAFF. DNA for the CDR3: TGTGCCAGCAGCGCGAGAGGACAGAACACTGAAGCTTTCTTT.

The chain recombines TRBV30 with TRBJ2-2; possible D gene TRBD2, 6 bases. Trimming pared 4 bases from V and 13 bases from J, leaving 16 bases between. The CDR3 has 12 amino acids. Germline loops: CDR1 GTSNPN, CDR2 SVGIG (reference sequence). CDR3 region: CAWNEGTLGLFF. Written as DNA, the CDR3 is TGTGCCTGGAACGAGGGGACTTTGGGGCTGTTTTTT.

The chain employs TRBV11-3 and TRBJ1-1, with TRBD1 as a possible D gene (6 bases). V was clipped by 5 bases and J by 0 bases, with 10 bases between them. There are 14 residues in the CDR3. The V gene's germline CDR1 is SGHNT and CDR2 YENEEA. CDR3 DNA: TGTGCCAGCAGCCCGGGGACACTGAACACTGAAGCTTTCTTT. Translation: CASSPGTLNTEAFF.

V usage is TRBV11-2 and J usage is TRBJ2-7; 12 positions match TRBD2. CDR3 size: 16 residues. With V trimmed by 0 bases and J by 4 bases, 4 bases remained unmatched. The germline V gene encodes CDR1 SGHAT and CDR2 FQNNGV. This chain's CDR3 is CASSLDLTSGSYEQYF. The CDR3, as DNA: TGTGCCAGCAGCTTAGATCTGACTAGCGGGAGTTACGAGCAGTACTTC.

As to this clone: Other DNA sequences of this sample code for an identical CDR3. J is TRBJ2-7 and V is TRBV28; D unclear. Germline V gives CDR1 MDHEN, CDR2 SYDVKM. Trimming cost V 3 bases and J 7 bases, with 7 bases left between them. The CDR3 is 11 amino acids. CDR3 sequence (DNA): TGTGCCAGCAGTTTCCTCCGGGAGCAGTACTTC. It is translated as CASSFLREQYF.

The DNA of the CDR3 is TGTGCCAGAAGCCACAAACAGAGAAATCTTACGATAGCGGGAGAGGGGTCGGAGCAGTACTTC. Protein product: CARSHKQRNLTIAGEGSEQYF. This chain links TRBV5-3 with TRBJ2-7; 9 nucleotides align to TRBD2. TRBV5-3 is given ORF status, its function remaining uncertain. The CDR3 totals 21 residues. The V segment lost 4 bases and the J segment 7 bases; nucleotides outside the gene matches: 30.

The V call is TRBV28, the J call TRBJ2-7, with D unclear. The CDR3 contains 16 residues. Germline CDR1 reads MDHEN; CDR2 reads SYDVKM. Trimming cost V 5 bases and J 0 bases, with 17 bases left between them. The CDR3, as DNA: TGTGCCAGCAGTACCACCGGTGCCTGGAGCTCCTACGAGCAGTACTTC. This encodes CASSTTGAWSSYEQYF.

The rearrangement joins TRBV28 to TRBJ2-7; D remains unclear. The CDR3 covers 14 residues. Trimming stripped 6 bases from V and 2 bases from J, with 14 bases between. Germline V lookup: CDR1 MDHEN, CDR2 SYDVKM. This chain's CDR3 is CASSVGPTAYEQYF. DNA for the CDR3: TGTGCCAGCAGCGTCGGCCCCACAGCCTACGAGCAGTACTTC.

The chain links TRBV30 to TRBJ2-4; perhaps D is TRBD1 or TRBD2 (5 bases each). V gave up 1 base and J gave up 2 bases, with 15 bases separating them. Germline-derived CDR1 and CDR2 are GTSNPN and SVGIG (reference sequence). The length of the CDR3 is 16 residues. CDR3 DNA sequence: TGTGCCTGGAGTGCCGGGGCACCGGGGACCAAAAACATTCAGTACTTC. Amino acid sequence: CAWSAGAPGTKNIQYF.

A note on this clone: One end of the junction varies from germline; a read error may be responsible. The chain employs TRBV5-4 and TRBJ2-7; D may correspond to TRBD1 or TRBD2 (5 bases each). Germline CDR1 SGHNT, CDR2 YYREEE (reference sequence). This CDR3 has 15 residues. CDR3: CASRRIPGPSYEQYF. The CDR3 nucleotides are TGCGCCAGCAGGCGAATTCCGGGACCTTCATACGAGCAGTACTTC. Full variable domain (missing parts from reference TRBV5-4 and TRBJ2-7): ETGVTQSPTHLIKTRGQQVTLRCSSQSGHNTVSWYQQALGQGPQFIFQYYREEENGRGNFPPRFSGLQFPNYSSELNVNALELDDSALYLCASRRIPGPSYEQYFGPGTRLTVT.

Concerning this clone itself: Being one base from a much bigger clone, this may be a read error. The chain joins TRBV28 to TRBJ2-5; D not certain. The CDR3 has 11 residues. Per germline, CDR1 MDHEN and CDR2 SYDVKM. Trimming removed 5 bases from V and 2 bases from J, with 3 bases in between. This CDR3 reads CASSIQETQYF. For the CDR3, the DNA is TGTGCCAGCAGTATACAAGAGACCCAGTACTTC.

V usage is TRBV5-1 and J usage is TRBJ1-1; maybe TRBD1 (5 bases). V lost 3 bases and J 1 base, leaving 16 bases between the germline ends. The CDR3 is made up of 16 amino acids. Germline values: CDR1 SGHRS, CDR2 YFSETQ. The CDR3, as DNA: TGCGCCAGCAGCTCAGGGTTCCGAGGCCAGAACACTGAAGCTTTCTTT. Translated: CASSSGFRGQNTEAFF.

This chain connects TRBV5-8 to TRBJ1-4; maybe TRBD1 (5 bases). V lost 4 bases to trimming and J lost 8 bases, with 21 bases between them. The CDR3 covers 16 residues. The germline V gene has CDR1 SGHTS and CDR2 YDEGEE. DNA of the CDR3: TGTGCCAGCAGCCCCCGGTGGGTCAGGGCGGCGGAAAAACTGTTTTTT. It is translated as CASSPRWVRAAEKLFF.

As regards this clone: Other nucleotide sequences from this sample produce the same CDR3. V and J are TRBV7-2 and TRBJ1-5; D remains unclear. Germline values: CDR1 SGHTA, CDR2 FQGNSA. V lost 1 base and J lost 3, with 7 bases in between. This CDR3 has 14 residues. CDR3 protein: CASSLGLSNQPQHF. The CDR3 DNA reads TGTGCCAGCAGCTTAGGTCTGTCCAATCAGCCCCAGCATTTT.

The CDR3 nucleotides read TGTGCCAGCAGACAACGTGGGGCTCAAGAGACCCAGTACTTC. As protein: CASRQRGAQETQYF. The rearrangement joins TRBV2 to TRBJ2-5; maybe TRBD1 (5 bases). Germline values: CDR1 SNHLY, CDR2 FYNNEI. The CDR3 totals 14 residues. V was clipped by 6 bases and J by 2 bases, with 13 bases between them. The variable domain in full, with the rest retrieved from reference TRBV2 and TRBJ2-5, is EPEVTQTPSHQVTQMGQEVILRCVPISNHLYFYWYRQILGQKVEFLVSFYNNEISEKSEIFDDQFSVERPDGSNFTLKIRSTKLEDSAMYFCASRQRGAQETQYFGPGTRLLVL.

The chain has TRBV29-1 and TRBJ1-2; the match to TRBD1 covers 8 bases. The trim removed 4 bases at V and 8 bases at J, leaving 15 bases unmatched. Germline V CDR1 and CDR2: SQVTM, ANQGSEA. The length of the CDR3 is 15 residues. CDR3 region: CSVGRQGAGNSGYTF. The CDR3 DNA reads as TGCAGCGTTGGCCGCCAGGGGGCCGGCAACTCAGGCTACACCTTC. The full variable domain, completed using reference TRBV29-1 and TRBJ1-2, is SAVISQKPSRDICQRGTSLTIQCQVDSQVTMMFWYRQQPGQSLTLIATANQGSEATYESGFVIDKFPISRPNLTFSTLTVSNMSPEDSSIYLCSVGRQGAGNSGYTFGSGTRLTVV.

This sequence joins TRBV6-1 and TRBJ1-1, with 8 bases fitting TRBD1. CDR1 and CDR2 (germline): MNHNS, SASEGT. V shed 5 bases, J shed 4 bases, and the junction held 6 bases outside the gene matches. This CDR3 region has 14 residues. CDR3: CASSTRQGITEAFF. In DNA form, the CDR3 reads TGTGCCAGCAGTACACGACAGGGGATCACTGAAGCTTTCTTT.

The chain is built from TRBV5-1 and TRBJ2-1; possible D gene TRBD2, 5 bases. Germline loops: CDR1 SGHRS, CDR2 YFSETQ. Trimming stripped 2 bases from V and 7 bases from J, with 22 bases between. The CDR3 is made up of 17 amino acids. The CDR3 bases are TGCGCCAGCAGCTTCCGTCGGACGGAGGTAGTTAGGAATGAGCAGTTCTTC. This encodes CASSFRRTEVVRNEQFF.

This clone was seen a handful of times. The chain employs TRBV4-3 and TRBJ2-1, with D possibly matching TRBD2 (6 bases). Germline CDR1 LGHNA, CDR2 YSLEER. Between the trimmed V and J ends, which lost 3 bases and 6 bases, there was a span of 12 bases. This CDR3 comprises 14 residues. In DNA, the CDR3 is TGCGCCAGCAGCCACCTTCGGGACTCCAATGAGCAGTTCTTC. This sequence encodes CASSHLRDSNEQFF.

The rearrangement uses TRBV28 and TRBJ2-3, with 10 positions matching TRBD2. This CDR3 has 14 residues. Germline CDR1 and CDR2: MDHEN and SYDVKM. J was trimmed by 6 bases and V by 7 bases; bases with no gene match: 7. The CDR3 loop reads CASTQREGRDTQYF. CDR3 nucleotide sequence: TGTGCCAGCACTCAGCGGGAGGGTAGGGATACGCAGTATTTT.